The T cell receptor beta chain under discussion was sequenced for a study of blood T cell repertoires in COVID-19. Study summary: The United States, Italy and Spain supplied acute and convalescent COVID-19 samples. Nucleic acid was either cDNA or gDNA, and it came from T cells, B-cell-depleted T cells, or PBMCs.

In the authors' methods: Reference gene primer amplification yielded estimated nucleated cell counts. TCRdb keeps only in-frame clones here, not all; method: immunoSEQ multiplex PCR. That table furnishes V, J and clone size, whereas the DNA furnished D and trimming. The sample includes around 81,000 clones, around 90% of them seen just once. The V end lost 1 base, the J end lost 5 bases, and 11 bases lay between the germline ends. This CDR3 region has 14 residues. CDR1 is SNHLY and CDR2 is FYNNEI in the germline V gene. Specimen: peripheral blood. This clonotype was sampled from a man in his 70s with acute or convalescent COVID-19. The J gene is TRBJ1-2, the V gene TRBV2; tentative D call: TRBD1 (5 bases). Written as DNA, the CDR3 is TGTGCCAGCAGTGAAGGGGGCCTGGGATATGGCTACACCTTC. Amino acid sequence: CASSEGGLGYGYTF. Combining the CDR3 with reference TRBV2 and TRBJ1-2 gives the whole variable domain EPEVTQTPSHQVTQMGQEVILRCVPISNHLYFYWYRQILGQKVEFLVSFYNNEISEKSEIFDDQFSVERPDGSNFTLKIRSTKLEDSAMYFCASSEGGLGYGYTFGSGTRLTVV.